This TCR beta chain was sequenced in a study of blood T cell repertoires in COVID-19. For the study at large: Acute-phase and convalescent COVID-19 samples originated in the United States, Italy and Spain. PBMCs, B-cell-depleted T cells, or T cells provided the cDNA or gDNA that made up the material.

Original handling: It was from reference gene primer amplification that nucleated cell counts were estimated. The data were produced by immunoSEQ multiplex PCR, yet TCRdb's version contains in-frame clones alone and is incomplete. The V and J calls and the clone size are those of that table, but D and trimming were determined from the DNA. The table has about 160,000 clones, 85% to 95% seen once. CDR3 length equals 13 residues. V shed 7 bases and J shed 4 bases, with 13 bases lying between them. Germline V lookup: CDR1 MDHEN, CDR2 SYDVKM. This clonotype was obtained from a man between 45 and 60 years old with acute or convalescent COVID-19. The chain employs TRBV28 and TRBJ1-2, with D uncertain. The specimen was peripheral blood. In nucleotides, the CDR3 is TGTGCCAGCATACTAGCGGGCACCTATGGCTACACCTTC. The encoded protein is CASILAGTYGYTF.